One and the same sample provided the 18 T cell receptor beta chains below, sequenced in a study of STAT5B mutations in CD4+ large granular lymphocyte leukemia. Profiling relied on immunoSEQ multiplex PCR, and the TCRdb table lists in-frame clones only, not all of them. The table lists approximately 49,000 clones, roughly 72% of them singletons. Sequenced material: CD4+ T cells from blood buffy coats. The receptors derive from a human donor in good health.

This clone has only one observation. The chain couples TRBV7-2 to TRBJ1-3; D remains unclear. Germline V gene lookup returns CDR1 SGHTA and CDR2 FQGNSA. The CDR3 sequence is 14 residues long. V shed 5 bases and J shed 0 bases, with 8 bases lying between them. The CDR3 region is CASSIDNSGNTIYF. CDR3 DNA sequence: TGTGCCAGCAGCATTGACAACTCTGGAAACACCATATATTTT.

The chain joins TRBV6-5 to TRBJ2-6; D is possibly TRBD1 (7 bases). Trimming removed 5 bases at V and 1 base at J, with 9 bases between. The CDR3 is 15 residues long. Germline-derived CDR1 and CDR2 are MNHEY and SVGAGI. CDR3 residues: CASSQGGSGANVLTF. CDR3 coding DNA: TGTGCCAGCAGTCAGGGGGGATCTGGGGCCAACGTCCTGACTTTC.

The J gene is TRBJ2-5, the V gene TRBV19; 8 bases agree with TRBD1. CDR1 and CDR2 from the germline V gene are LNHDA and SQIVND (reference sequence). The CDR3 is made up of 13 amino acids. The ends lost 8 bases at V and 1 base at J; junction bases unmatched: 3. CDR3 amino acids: CASAQGAQETQYF. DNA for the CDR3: TGTGCCAGTGCGCAGGGGGCCCAAGAGACCCAGTACTTC.

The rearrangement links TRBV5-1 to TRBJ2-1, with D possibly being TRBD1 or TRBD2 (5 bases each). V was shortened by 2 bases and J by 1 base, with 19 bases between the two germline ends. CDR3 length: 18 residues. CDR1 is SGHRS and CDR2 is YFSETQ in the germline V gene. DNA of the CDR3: TGCGCCAGCAGCTTTTCCGGGACCCCTGTTACTTCCTACAATGAGCAGTTCTTC. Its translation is CASSFSGTPVTSYNEQFF.

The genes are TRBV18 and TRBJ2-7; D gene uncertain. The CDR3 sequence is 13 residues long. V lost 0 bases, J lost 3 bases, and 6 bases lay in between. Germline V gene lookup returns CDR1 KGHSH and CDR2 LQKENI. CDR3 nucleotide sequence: TGTGCCAGCTCACCACCCCCGGGCTACGAGCAGTACGTC. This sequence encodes CASSPPPGYEQYV.

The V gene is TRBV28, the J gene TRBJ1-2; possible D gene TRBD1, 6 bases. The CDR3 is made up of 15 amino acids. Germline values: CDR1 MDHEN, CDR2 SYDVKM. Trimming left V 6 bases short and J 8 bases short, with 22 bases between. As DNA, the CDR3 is TGTGCCAGCAGCCTAGGACAGATTGGCAACGTAGGCTACACCTTC. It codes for CASSLGQIGNVGYTF.

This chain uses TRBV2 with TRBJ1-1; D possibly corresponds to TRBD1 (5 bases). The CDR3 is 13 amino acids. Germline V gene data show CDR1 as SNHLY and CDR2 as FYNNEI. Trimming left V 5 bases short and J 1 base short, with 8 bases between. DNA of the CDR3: TGTGCCAGCAGTAGACAGCCGAACACTGAAGCTTTCTTT. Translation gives CASSRQPNTEAFF. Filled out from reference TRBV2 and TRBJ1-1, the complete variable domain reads EPEVTQTPSHQVTQMGQEVILRCVPISNHLYFYWYRQILGQKVEFLVSFYNNEISEKSEIFDDQFSVERPDGSNFTLKIRSTKLEDSAMYFCASSRQPNTEAFFGQGTRLTVV.

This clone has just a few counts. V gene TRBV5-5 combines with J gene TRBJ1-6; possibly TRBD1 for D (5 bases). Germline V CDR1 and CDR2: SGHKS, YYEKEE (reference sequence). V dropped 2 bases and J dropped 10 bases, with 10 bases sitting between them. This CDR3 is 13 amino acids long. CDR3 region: CASSLQARSPLHF. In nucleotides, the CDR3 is TGTGCCAGCAGCTTACAGGCTCGATCACCCCTCCACTTT.

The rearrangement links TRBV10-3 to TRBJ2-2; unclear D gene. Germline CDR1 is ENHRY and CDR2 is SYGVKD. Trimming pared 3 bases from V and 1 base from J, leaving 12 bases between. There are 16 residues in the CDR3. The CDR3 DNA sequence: TGTGCCATCAGTGACGAAGGACCCCGGAACACCGGGGAGCTGTTTTTT. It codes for CAISDEGPRNTGELFF.

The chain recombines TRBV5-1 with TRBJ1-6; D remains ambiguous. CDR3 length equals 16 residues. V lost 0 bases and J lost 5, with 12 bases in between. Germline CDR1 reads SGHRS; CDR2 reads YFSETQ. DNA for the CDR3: TGCGCCAGCAGCTTGGGGCTCCTCCCCAATAATTCACCCCTCCACTTT. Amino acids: CASSLGLLPNNSPLHF.

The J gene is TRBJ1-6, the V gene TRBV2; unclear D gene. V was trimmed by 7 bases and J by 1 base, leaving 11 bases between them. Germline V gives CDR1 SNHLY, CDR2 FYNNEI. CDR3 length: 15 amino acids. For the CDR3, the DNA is TGTGCCAGCAATCCGGGGAGGTCCTATAATTCACCCCTCCACTTT. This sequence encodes CASNPGRSYNSPLHF.

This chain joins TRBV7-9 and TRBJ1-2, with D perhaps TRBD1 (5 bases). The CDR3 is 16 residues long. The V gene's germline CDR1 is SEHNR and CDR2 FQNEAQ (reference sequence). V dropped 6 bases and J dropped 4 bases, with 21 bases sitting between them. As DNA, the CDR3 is TGTGCCAGCAGTCAACAGGCCGGGGTAGGAGGCTATGGCTACACCTTC. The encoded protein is CASSQQAGVGGYGYTF.

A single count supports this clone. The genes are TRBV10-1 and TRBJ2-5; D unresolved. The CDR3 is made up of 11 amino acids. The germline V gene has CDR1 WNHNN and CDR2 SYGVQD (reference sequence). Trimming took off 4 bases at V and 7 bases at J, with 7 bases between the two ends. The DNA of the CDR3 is TGCGCCAGCAGTGGCTTGGGGACCCAGTACTTC. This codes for CASSGLGTQYF.

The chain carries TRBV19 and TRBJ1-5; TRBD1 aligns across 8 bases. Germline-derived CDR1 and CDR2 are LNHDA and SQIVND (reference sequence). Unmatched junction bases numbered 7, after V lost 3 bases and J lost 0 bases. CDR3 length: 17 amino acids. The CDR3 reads CASSIRQGAVSNQPQHF. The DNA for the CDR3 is TGTGCCAGTAGTATTAGGCAGGGGGCCGTTAGCAATCAGCCCCAGCATTTT.

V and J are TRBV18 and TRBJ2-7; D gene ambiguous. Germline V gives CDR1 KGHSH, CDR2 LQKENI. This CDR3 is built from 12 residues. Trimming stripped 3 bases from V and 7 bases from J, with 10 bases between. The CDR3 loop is CASSPLVGEQYF. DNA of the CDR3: TGTGCCAGCTCACCGCTCGTTGGGGAGCAGTACTTC.

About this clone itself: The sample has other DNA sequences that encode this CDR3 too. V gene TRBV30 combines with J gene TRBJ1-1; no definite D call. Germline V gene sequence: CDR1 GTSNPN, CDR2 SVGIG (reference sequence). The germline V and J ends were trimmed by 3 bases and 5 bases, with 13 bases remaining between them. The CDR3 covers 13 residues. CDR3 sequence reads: CAWSPQGGTEAFF. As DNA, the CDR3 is TGTGCCTGGAGCCCCCAAGGCGGGACTGAAGCTTTCTTT.

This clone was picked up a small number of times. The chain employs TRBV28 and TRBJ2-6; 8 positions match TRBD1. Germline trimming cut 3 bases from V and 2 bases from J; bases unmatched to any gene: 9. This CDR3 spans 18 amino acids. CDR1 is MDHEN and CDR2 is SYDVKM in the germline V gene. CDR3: CASSFSLGRGPGANVLTF. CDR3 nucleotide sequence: TGTGCCAGCAGTTTCTCCCTAGGCAGGGGGCCTGGGGCCAACGTCCTGACTTTC.

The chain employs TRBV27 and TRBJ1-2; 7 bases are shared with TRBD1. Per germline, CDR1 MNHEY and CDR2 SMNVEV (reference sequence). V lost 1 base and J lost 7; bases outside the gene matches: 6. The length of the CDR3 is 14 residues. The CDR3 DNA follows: TGTGCCAGCAGTTTATTAGGGGGCGCTCCTGGCTACACCTTC. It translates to CASSLLGGAPGYTF.